Reported below is one T cell receptor (beta chain). The data are from a study of control samples from healthy donors and cancer patients. CDR3 size: 15 residues. TCRdb's table, derived via immunoSEQ multiplex PCR, lists solely in-frame clones and lacks some. The table lists roughly 100,000 clones, around four fifths of them singletons, with roughly 13% in the top ten. The chain uses TRBV21-1 and TRBJ1-2. TRBV21-1 is an annotated pseudogene. Sequenced: blood. The receptor comes from a woman between 50 and 59 years old in good health. CDR3 protein: CASSSRRDGDYGYTF. The CDR3 coding sequence is TGTGCCAGCAGCTCCCGCCGGGACGGCGACTATGGCTACACCTTC.